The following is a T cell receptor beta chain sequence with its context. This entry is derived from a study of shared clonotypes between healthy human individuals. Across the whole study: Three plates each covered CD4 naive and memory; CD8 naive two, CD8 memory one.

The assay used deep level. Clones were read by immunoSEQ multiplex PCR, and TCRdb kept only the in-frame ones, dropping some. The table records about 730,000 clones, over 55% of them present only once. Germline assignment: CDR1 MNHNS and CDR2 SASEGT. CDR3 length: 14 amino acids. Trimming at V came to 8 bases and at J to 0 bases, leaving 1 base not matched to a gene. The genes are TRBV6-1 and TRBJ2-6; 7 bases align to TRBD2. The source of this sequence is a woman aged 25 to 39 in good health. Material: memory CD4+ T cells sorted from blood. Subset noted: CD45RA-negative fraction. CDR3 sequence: CASGGVSGANVLTF. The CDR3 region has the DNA TGTGCCAGCGGGGGGGTCTCTGGGGCCAACGTCCTGACTTTC.